The 18 T cell receptor beta chains presented below share a single source sample, sequenced in a study of T cells in Graves' hyperthyroidism and ophthalmopathy. Researchers amplified the TCR beta CDR3 regions from RNA transcripts. The HTBI primer set served for first-round RT-PCR of the TCR CDR3. From the multiplex PCR reads, TCRdb called clonotypes with MiXCR, one entry per CDR3 protein. Of roughly 700,000 distinct CDR3 sequences listed, around 15% are singletons. Sequencing was done on a sample of blood. All receptors derive from a man in his forties or fifties with Graves' hyperthyroidism.

This clonotype was recorded many times. The CDR3 loop reads CASSLAGLAETQYF. In DNA, the CDR3 is TGTGCCAGCAGCTTAGCCGGACTTGCAGAGACCCAGTACTTC. The chain has TRBV7-2 and TRBJ2-5; D may be TRBD2 (5 bases). Germline assignment: CDR1 SGHTA and CDR2 FQGNSA. CDR3 length: 14 amino acids. V dropped 0 bases and J dropped 4 bases, with 9 bases sitting between them.

This rearrangement joins TRBV11-3 to TRBJ2-1, with 8 bases that match TRBD2. Germline V gene lookup returns CDR1 SGHNT and CDR2 YENEEA. V shed 3 bases, J shed 10 bases, and the junction held 11 bases outside the gene matches. This CDR3 has 15 residues. CDR3 DNA: TGTGCCAGCAGCTTTACGGGACTAGGTCATGGAGAGCAGTTCTTC. The encoded protein is CASSFTGLGHGEQFF.

This chain connects TRBV4-3 to TRBJ2-3, with TRBD2 matching over 7 bases. Looked up from germline, CDR1 is LGHNA and CDR2 is YSLEER. This CDR3 is 16 amino acids long. The V segment lost 0 bases and the J segment 0 bases; nucleotides outside the gene matches: 3. The CDR3 DNA follows: TGCGCCAGCAGCCAAGATCCAGCGGGAAGCACAGATACGCAGTATTTT. Its translation is CASSQDPAGSTDTQYF.

The chain employs TRBV19 and TRBJ2-4; D is perhaps TRBD1 or TRBD2 (5 bases each). Deletions cut 6 bases from V and 2 bases from J, with 11 bases between. Germline CDR1 reads LNHDA; CDR2 reads SQIVND (reference sequence). The CDR3 sequence is 14 residues long. CDR3 in DNA: TGTGCCAGTAGGCCCCGGGGACCCAAAAACATTCAGTACTTC. Encoded protein: CASRPRGPKNIQYF.

As DNA, the CDR3 is TGTGCCATCAGTGAGCCGACGGGACCGCGCTCTGGAAACACCATATATTTT. As protein: CAISEPTGPRSGNTIYF. V is TRBV10-3 and J is TRBJ1-3, with D maybe TRBD1 (5 bases). Looked up from germline, CDR1 is ENHRY and CDR2 is SYGVKD. The CDR3 extends over 17 amino acids. V was clipped by 2 bases and J by 0 bases, with 14 bases between them.

The genes are TRBV3-2 and TRBJ2-2; the D call of TRBD2 is as the table states it, not checked on the DNA. TRBV3-2 is assigned pseudogene status. The CDR3 runs to 19 residues. The CDR3 region has the DNA TGTGCCAGCAGCCAAGATAGATTTGATAGCGGGGGACTCACCGGGGAGCTGTTTTTT. It codes for CASSQDRFDSGGLTGELFF.

The chain joins TRBV29-1 to TRBJ1-2, with D perhaps TRBD1 (5 bases). Trimming shortened V by 7 bases and J by 4 bases, and 13 bases separated the two germline ends. Germline CDR1 and CDR2: SQVTM and ANQGSEA. The CDR3 totals 12 residues. CDR3 protein: CSARYQGYGYTF. The CDR3 DNA sequence: TGCAGCGCAAGGTACCAGGGCTATGGCTACACCTTC.

This clonotype was recorded a few times. The chain employs TRBV5-4 and TRBJ2-7, with 7 bases identical to TRBD1. CDR1 is SGHNT and CDR2 is YYREEE in the germline V gene (reference sequence). The ends lost 4 bases at V and 5 bases at J; junction bases unmatched: 9. The CDR3 sequence is 14 residues long. The CDR3 reads CASSLDRVGDEQYF. Here the CDR3 DNA reads TGTGCCAGCAGCCTCGACAGGGTCGGGGACGAGCAGTACTTC.

The sample holds many counts of this clonotype. The chain joins TRBV12-3 or TRBV12-4 to TRBJ2-1, with 8 bases matching TRBD1. This CDR3 is built from 14 residues. V trimming: 5 bases; J trimming: 9 bases; junction bases outside the gene matches: 9. CDR3 sequence (DNA): TGTGCCAGCAGTCCTCGGACAGGGTGGGGTGAGCAGTTCTTC. It translates to CASSPRTGWGEQFF.

A few counts support this clonotype. V gene TRBV7-8 combines with J gene TRBJ2-1, with TRBD1 identical over 7 bases. From germline, CDR1 is SGHVS and CDR2 FQNEAQ. The CDR3 runs 15 residues. Losses at the gene ends were 5 bases for V and 4 bases for J; bases not matched to a gene: 8. The CDR3 loop is CASSARGQIYNEQFF. CDR3 sequence (DNA): TGTGCCAGCAGCGCCCGGGGACAGATTTACAATGAGCAGTTCTTC.

This clonotype was observed a handful of times. The genes are TRBV29-1 and TRBJ2-3, with 8 bases lining up with TRBD2. CDR3 length: 14 amino acids. After removal of 8 bases from V and 4 bases from J, the junction contained 11 bases not matched to a gene. The germline gives CDR1 SQVTM, CDR2 ANQGSEA. CDR3 bases: TGCAGCTCAACCGCGGGGGGCGCCTCAGATACGCAGTATTTT. Translating it yields CSSTAGGASDTQYF.

This sequence joins TRBV20-1 and TRBJ2-2; maybe TRBD1 (6 bases). V was cut by 0 bases and J by 3 bases, with 14 bases left in between. CDR1 is DFQATT and CDR2 is SNEGSKA in the germline V gene (reference sequence). The CDR3 has 16 amino acids. The CDR3: CSARDEGEGDTGELFF. CDR3 bases: TGCAGTGCTAGAGATGAAGGCGAGGGGGACACCGGGGAGCTGTTTTTT.

This clonotype was observed many times. This chain links TRBV28 with TRBJ2-5; 14 bases map to TRBD2. The germline CDR1 and CDR2 sequences are MDHEN and SYDVKM. The trim removed 5 bases at V and 5 bases at J, leaving 7 bases unmatched. CDR3 length: 16 residues. CDR3 coding DNA: TGTGCCAGCAGTACCGCTGGACTAGCGGGAGGTGAGACCCAGTACTTC. Translating gives CASSTAGLAGGETQYF.

This clonotype was seen at least ten times. The chain has TRBV7-2 and TRBJ2-5; 11 bases are shared with TRBD2. The CDR3 sequence is 15 residues long. V gave up 5 bases and J gave up 5 bases; unmatched junction bases: 7. Germline V gene lookup returns CDR1 SGHTA and CDR2 FQGNSA. CDR3 amino acids: CASSPPGTSGETQYF. For the CDR3, the DNA is TGTGCCAGCAGCCCGCCCGGGACTAGCGGCGAGACCCAGTACTTC.

This clonotype was seen ten or more times. The chain joins TRBV28 to TRBJ2-5, with D hard to call. This CDR3 contains 14 residues. Looked up from germline, CDR1 is MDHEN and CDR2 is SYDVKM. V dropped 6 bases and J dropped 2 bases, with 13 bases sitting between them. The CDR3 sequence: CASSPDRVQETQYF. Written as DNA, the CDR3 is TGTGCCAGCAGCCCGGACCGGGTTCAAGAGACCCAGTACTTC.

This chain joins TRBV3-1 and TRBJ2-7, with 12 bases lining up with TRBD2. Unmatched junction bases numbered 7, after V lost 3 bases and J lost 7 bases. Germline V gene data show CDR1 as LGHDT and CDR2 as YNNKEL (reference sequence). CDR3 length: 15 residues. CDR3 sequence: CASSQTSGRYVEQYF. CDR3 coding DNA: TGTGCCAGCAGCCAGACTAGCGGGAGATATGTTGAGCAGTACTTC.

V gene TRBV12-3 or TRBV12-4 combines with J gene TRBJ2-7; 7 nucleotides line up with TRBD2. J was trimmed by 2 bases and V by 7 bases; bases with no gene match: 5. The CDR3 spans 13 residues. DNA of the CDR3: TGTGCCAGCAACGGGGGACTACCCTACGAGCAGTACTTC. Amino acid sequence: CASNGGLPYEQYF.

This chain connects TRBV6-1 to TRBJ2-1; the D call may be TRBD1 or TRBD2 (5 bases each). The CDR3 spans 14 residues. V lost 11 bases and J 7 bases, leaving 21 bases between the germline ends. The germline CDR1 and CDR2 sequences are MNHNS and SASEGT. The CDR3 loop is CAHVGSQKGNEQFF. CDR3 sequence (DNA): TGTGCCCATGTGGGGAGCCAAAAGGGGAATGAGCAGTTCTTC.